These T cell receptor beta chains were read from a single sample in a study of T-cell reconstitution after alpha-beta-depleted transplantation in children. TCRdb ran MiXCR on the PCR reads and lists one entry per CDR3 protein. The data hold about 580,000 distinct CDR3 sequences, with around 23% observed a single time. Sequenced material: PBMCs, mostly from graft donor cells, taken 360 days after TCRalphabeta/CD19-depleted stem cell transplant. The origin of the receptors is a boy in the first two years of life who had a stem cell transplant for acute myeloid leukemia, so the T cells may come from the graft donor. CDR3s leave out the opening cysteine and the closing phenylalanine or tryptophan.

J gene,CDR3 length,V gene,CDR3 protein
TRBJ1-1,11,TRBV7-9,ASSLGEVTEAF
TRBJ2-1,11,TRBV4-3,ASSQEKDNEQF
TRBJ2-7,11,TRBV20-1,SASFGQSYEQY
TRBJ2-5,14,TRBV5-1,ASSLGMGRPEETQY
TRBJ2-3,13,TRBV4-3,ASSQEWAGYDTQY
TRBJ2-3,13,TRBV7-2,ASSLVWGPADTQY
TRBJ2-7,12,TRBV6-2/TRBV6-3,ASGRTGTRGEQY
TRBJ2-7,11,TRBV20-1,SARDRQAQEQY
TRBJ2-5,12,TRBV6-1,ASSPAAGQETQY
TRBJ2-3,13,TRBV29-1,SVAKVGGRTDTQY
TRBJ1-5,12,TRBV10-3,AISDIGVGQPQH
TRBJ2-4,13,TRBV3-1,ASSQRQGAVNIQY
TRBJ2-1,16,TRBV5-1,ASSRWVSGQGAPNEQF
TRBJ1-4,12,TRBV20-1,SARGPTGDEKLF
TRBJ1-5,15,TRBV11-2,ASSLSKGGQPNQPQH
TRBJ2-5,13,TRBV12-3/TRBV12-4,ASSRVGGARKTQY
TRBJ2-1,16,TRBV18,ASSPGTSGVQTYNEQF
TRBJ1-1,12,TRBV4-3,ASSQKGWHSEAF
TRBJ1-2,9,TRBV29-1,SAQGYPGYT
TRBJ1-1,9,TRBV11-2,ASSGDSEAF
TRBJ2-3,14,TRBV27,ASSSSGGAGTDTQY
TRBJ2-3,14,TRBV4-1,ASSQPLRGSTDTQY
TRBJ2-3,14,TRBV18,ASSPQQGKPTDTQY
TRBJ1-2,12,TRBV20-1,SAREELEGAGYT
TRBJ2-1,12,TRBV15,ATSTRDRGDEQF
TRBJ2-2,12,TRBV20-1,SARARALSGELF
TRBJ1-1,10,TRBV6-1,ASSAGGGEAF
TRBJ2-1,14,TRBV28,ASASPFLGSYNEQF
TRBJ2-2,13,TRBV4-3,ASSQDRAGGGELF
TRBJ2-1,13,TRBV9,ASSAGLAGSNEQF
TRBJ2-3,16,TRBV14,ASSQDKQGAGTRLSQY
TRBJ2-3,14,TRBV15,ATSRDGKRSADTQY
TRBJ1-6,12,TRBV12-3/TRBV12-4,ASSFNQMISPLH
TRBJ1-1,11,TRBV6-1,ASSDGTGFNSF
TRBJ2-3,13,TRBV12-3/TRBV12-4,ASRLAGPRADTQY
TRBJ2-1,13,TRBV28,ASSPGRSIYNEQF
TRBJ1-2,10,TRBV28,ASSTPQYGYT
TRBJ2-1,14,TRBV29-1,SVIGTSGGAYNEQF
TRBJ1-6,9,TRBV30,AWATGGNLH
TRBJ2-1,16,TRBV9,ASSAPLGAVLSYNEQF
TRBJ2-5,11,TRBV5-1,ASSLGLGSTQY
TRBJ1-1,13,TRBV7-9,ASSLVEGLNTEAF
TRBJ2-5,12,TRBV7-3,ASSPVGGEETQY
TRBJ2-5,12,TRBV20-1,SARFSGVQETQY
TRBJ1-3,14,TRBV7-6,ASSLLGQSSGNTIY
TRBJ1-1,11,TRBV20-1,SVTGPPNTEAF
TRBJ1-5,13,TRBV5-1,ASSLEGRRNQPQH
TRBJ1-5,10,TRBV12-3/TRBV12-4,ASSLVHQPQH
TRBJ2-1,10,TRBV5-6,ASSWGDNEQF
TRBJ1-5,12,TRBV2,ASRAGGGNQPQH
TRBJ2-1,17,TRBV6-5,ASSYPASGTNYEYNEQF
TRBJ2-2,14,TRBV15,ATSRKGQGAGGELF
TRBJ1-1,10,TRBV20-1,SATPLQNKAF
TRBJ2-1,14,TRBV5-1,ASSSEYREPYNEQF
TRBJ2-5,11,TRBV5-1,ASSRSREETQY